The 25 T cell receptor beta chains below were found in one sample sequenced in a study of cytomegalovirus exposure and HLA in healthy donors. 60 Vbeta and 13 Jbeta primers were used in PCR. This table comes from immunoSEQ multiplex PCR, and its TCRdb copy is limited to in-frame clones, with some not included. The sample lists 200,000 or so clones; 75% to 85% were seen once. Specimen: PBMCs. Receptor source: a woman aged 18-29 years in good health and CMV-seropositive.

This chain links TRBV7-3 with TRBJ2-2; D is perhaps TRBD2 (6 bases). There are 15 residues in the CDR3. Trimming took 3 bases from V and 2 from J, leaving 10 bases between them. CDR1 and CDR2 from the germline V gene are SGHTA and FQGTGA. CDR3 residues: CASSFGTANTGELFF. CDR3 coding DNA: TGTGCCAGCAGCTTCGGGACTGCAAACACCGGGGAGCTGTTTTTT. Variable domain in full (rest from reference TRBV7-3 and TRBJ2-2): GAGVSQTPSNKVTEKGKYVELRCDPISGHTALYWYRQSLGQGPEFLIYFQGTGAADDSGLPNDRFFAVRPEGSVSTLKIQRTERGDSAVYLCASSFGTANTGELFFGEGSRLTVL.

The rearrangement links TRBV4-3 to TRBJ1-1; 7 positions agree with TRBD1. CDR1 is LGHNA, CDR2 YSLEER, per germline. V lost 2 bases and J lost 11; bases outside the gene matches: 14. The CDR3 contains 15 residues. CDR3 bases: TGCGCCAGCAGCCAATCCCCGGGACAGCTTTGGGGGGCTTTCTTT. It yields the protein CASSQSPGQLWGAFF.

This rearrangement joins TRBV5-1 to TRBJ2-1, with D perhaps matching TRBD2 (5 bases). V lost 0 bases and J lost 3, with 16 bases in between. Germline V gene data show CDR1 as SGHRS and CDR2 as YFSETQ. The CDR3 has 17 residues. CDR3: CASSLADYPDLYNEQFF. The CDR3 coding sequence is TGCGCCAGCAGCTTGGCCGACTATCCCGACCTCTACAATGAGCAGTTCTTC.

The chain combines TRBV11-3 with TRBJ2-7; possible D gene TRBD1, 6 bases. The CDR3 covers 18 residues. CDR1 SGHNT and CDR2 YENEEA come from the germline V gene. The V and J ends lost 1 base and 3 bases respectively, with 22 bases between them. The DNA for the CDR3 is TGTGCCAGCAGCTTAGGTGTAGGTCGGGACACCTCCTTCTACGAGCAGTACGTC. Encoded protein: CASSLGVGRDTSFYEQYV.

DNA of the CDR3: TGTGCCAGCAGCTTTTCCCACTCGAGAGAGACCCAGTACTTC. Protein: CASSFSHSRETQYF. The chain employs TRBV7-9 and TRBJ2-5; D unresolved. CDR1 is SEHNR and CDR2 is FQNEAQ in the germline V gene (reference sequence). The V and J ends lost 3 bases and 4 bases respectively, with 12 bases between them. CDR3 size: 14 residues.

The CDR3 sequence: CASSERQGLNRGPLHF. For the CDR3, the DNA is TGCGCCAGCAGCGAACGACAGGGCCTTAACCGGGGACCCCTCCACTTT. The J gene is TRBJ1-6, the V gene TRBV4-1; 7 nucleotides match TRBD1. The CDR3 length is 16 residues. In germline, CDR1 is MGHRA, CDR2 YSYEKL. With 5 bases clipped from V and 12 bases from J, the junction kept 16 bases outside the gene matches.

For this clone: The sample carries other DNA sequences with the same CDR3. The chain couples TRBV30 to TRBJ1-1; 9 bases agree with TRBD1. V lost 2 bases and J lost 11; bases outside the gene matches: 12. Germline values: CDR1 GTSNPN, CDR2 SVGIG (reference sequence). The CDR3 contains 14 residues. CDR3 nucleotides: TGTGCCTGGAGTTTCTCCGGGACAGGGCGGGCGGCTTTCTTT. Residues: CAWSFSGTGRAAFF.

The rearrangement links TRBV6-6 to TRBJ1-1; D is unclear. Trimming removed 6 bases at V and 4 bases at J, with 9 bases between. Germline-derived CDR1 and CDR2 are MNHNY and SVGAGI (reference sequence). The CDR3 covers 12 residues. The CDR3 sequence: CASRHGGTEAFF. The CDR3, as DNA: TGTGCCAGCAGGCACGGCGGCACTGAAGCTTTCTTT.

The chain uses TRBV29-1 and TRBJ2-5; 8 positions match TRBD2. The DNA end favors TRBJ2-7, so the J call may be wrong. CDR3 size: 14 residues. In germline, CDR1 is SQVTM, CDR2 ANQGSEA. The chain's CDR3 is CSVVSGGSPYEQYF. CDR3 coding DNA: TGCAGCGTAGTAAGCGGGGGCTCACCCTACGAGCAGTACTTC.

The chain joins TRBV7-9 to TRBJ1-6; 9 bases fit TRBD1. Per the germline V gene, CDR1 is SEHNR and CDR2 is FQNEAQ (reference sequence). This CDR3 has 13 amino acids. Trimming at V came to 7 bases and at J to 9 bases, leaving 4 bases not matched to a gene. Here the CDR3 DNA reads TGTGCCAGCATCGGGACAGGGACTTCACCCCTCCACTTT. Translation: CASIGTGTSPLHF.

This clone has only one observation. This chain links TRBV7-9 with TRBJ1-2; TRBD1 might be the D (5 bases). The CDR3 is 11 amino acids. V was pared by 3 bases and J by 10 bases, with 9 bases between. Germline loops: CDR1 SEHNR, CDR2 FQNEAQ (reference sequence). As DNA, the CDR3 is TGTGCCAGCAGCTTGAAAGGGGACTACACCTTC. This codes for CASSLKGDYTF.

This clone was seen only a few times. This chain links TRBV11-2 with TRBJ2-2; no definite D call. This CDR3 spans 12 amino acids. Germline V gives CDR1 SGHAT, CDR2 FQNNGV. Deletions cut 2 bases from V and 9 bases from J, with 7 bases between. The CDR3 reads CASSLSGRELFF. CDR3 bases: TGTGCCAGCAGCTTATCTGGCCGGGAGCTGTTTTTT.

The chain has TRBV19 and TRBJ2-7; 13 nucleotides align to TRBD2. CDR1 is LNHDA and CDR2 is SQIVND in the germline V gene (reference sequence). Trimming cost V 3 bases and J 4 bases; bases outside gene matches: 3. The CDR3 spans 15 residues. CDR3 sequence: CASSMTSGGPYEQYF. The CDR3 DNA reads TGTGCCAGTAGTATGACTAGCGGGGGGCCGTACGAGCAGTACTTC.

The chain carries TRBV7-9 and TRBJ2-5; the match to TRBD2 covers 9 bases. V lost 8 bases and J lost 4; bases outside the gene matches: 14. This CDR3 is built from 16 residues. In germline, CDR1 is SEHNR, CDR2 FQNEAQ (reference sequence). For the CDR3, the DNA is TGTGCCAGCTCGGAGGGTGGGCGGGGGGGTGGAGAGACCCAGTACTTC. The encoded protein is CASSEGGRGGGETQYF.

Written as DNA, the CDR3 is TGTGCCAGCAGTCCCTATTTACATGAGCAGTTCTTC. Protein: CASSPYLHEQFF. The chain employs TRBV6-1 and TRBJ2-1, with D hard to call. V dropped 5 bases and J dropped 8 bases, with 10 bases sitting between them. Germline lookup yields CDR1 MNHNS and CDR2 SASEGT. CDR3 length: 12 residues.

The V gene is TRBV27, the J gene TRBJ2-1; D possibly corresponds to TRBD2 (5 bases). Germline CDR1 reads MNHEY; CDR2 reads SMNVEV (reference sequence). The V end lost 4 bases, the J end lost 0 bases, and 13 bases lay between the germline ends. This CDR3 has 16 amino acids. CDR3 loop: CASSWSAGGSYNEQFF. The CDR3 coding sequence is TGTGCCAGCAGTTGGTCGGCAGGAGGCTCCTACAATGAGCAGTTCTTC.

Only one count was recorded for this clone. The V call is TRBV9, the J call TRBJ2-5, with TRBD1 matching 8 bases. Germline CDR1 reads SGDLS; CDR2 reads YYNGEE. The CDR3 runs to 14 residues. With V trimmed by 3 bases and J by 3 bases, 4 bases remained unmatched. The CDR3 nucleotides read TGTGCCAGCAGCGCAATGACAGGGGAAGAGACCCAGTACTTC. It encodes CASSAMTGEETQYF.

The genes are TRBV9 and TRBJ2-1, with D maybe TRBD2 (7 bases). The CDR3 sequence is 16 residues long. CDR1 and CDR2 from the germline V gene are SGDLS and YYNGEE. V was cut by 0 bases and J by 6 bases, with 16 bases left in between. CDR3 nucleotides: TGTGCCAGCAGCGTAGTTCCAGCGGGGACATTCAATGAGCAGTTCTTC. Its protein product is CASSVVPAGTFNEQFF.

V gene TRBV6-1 combines with J gene TRBJ1-2; 7 bases line up with TRBD1. V gave up 5 bases and J gave up 8 bases; unmatched junction bases: 11. Germline V gene lookup returns CDR1 MNHNS and CDR2 SASEGT. The CDR3 length is 14 residues. Here the CDR3 DNA reads TGTGCCAGCAGTTTCCAGGACAGGCTTTACGGCTACACCTTC. Translated: CASSFQDRLYGYTF.

This sequence joins TRBV5-1 and TRBJ2-3, with 8 bases identical to TRBD2. This CDR3 has 14 residues. Unmatched junction bases numbered 7, after V lost 6 bases and J lost 4 bases. The germline V gene encodes CDR1 SGHRS and CDR2 YFSETQ. The CDR3 coding sequence is TGCGCCAGCACCACCCGGGGGGGGCCAGATACGCAGTATTTT. The encoded protein is CASTTRGGPDTQYF.

The chain uses TRBV5-1 and TRBJ1-1; 8 nucleotides agree with TRBD1. The CDR3 sequence is 14 residues long. Looked up from germline, CDR1 is SGHRS and CDR2 is YFSETQ. The junction had 5 bases not matched to a gene; V was cut back by 3 bases and J by 4 bases. CDR3 sequence reads: CASSSGQGGTEAFF. The CDR3 DNA is TGCGCCAGCAGCTCCGGACAGGGCGGCACTGAAGCTTTCTTT. Full variable domain (remainder filled in from reference TRBV5-1 and TRBJ1-1): KAGVTQTPRYLIKTRGQQVTLSCSPISGHRSVSWYQQTPGQGLQFLFEYFSETQRNKGNFPGRFSGRQFSNSRSEMNVSTLELGDSALYLCASSSGQGGTEAFFGQGTRLTVV.

The J gene is TRBJ1-5, the V gene TRBV19; 9 bases are a match to TRBD1. Looked up from germline, CDR1 is LNHDA and CDR2 is SQIVND (reference sequence). CDR3 length: 16 amino acids. Germline trimming cut 6 bases from V and 2 bases from J; bases unmatched to any gene: 8. This CDR3 is CASSRLQGAGNQPQHF. Here the CDR3 DNA reads TGTGCCAGTAGCCGATTACAGGGGGCGGGCAATCAGCCCCAGCATTTT.

This chain joins TRBV29-1 and TRBJ2-1; no definite D call. CDR3 size: 11 residues. Per germline, CDR1 SQVTM and CDR2 ANQGSEA. V was cut by 5 bases and J by 4 bases, with 6 bases left in between. The CDR3 here is CSVWQYNEQFF. The CDR3 DNA sequence: TGCAGCGTTTGGCAGTACAATGAGCAGTTCTTC.

This chain uses TRBV11-3 with TRBJ2-1, with a weak D call TRBD2 (6 bases). V lost 3 bases to trimming and J lost 10 bases, with 10 bases between them. Germline CDR1 SGHNT, CDR2 YENEEA. The CDR3 runs 12 residues. CDR3 residues: CASSFGGWEQFF. The CDR3 DNA sequence: TGTGCCAGCAGCTTCGGGGGATGGGAGCAGTTCTTC. Filled out from reference TRBV11-3 and TRBJ2-1, the complete variable domain reads EAGVVQSPRYKIIEKKQPVAFWCNPISGHNTLYWYLQNLGQGPELLIRYENEEAVDDSQLPKDRFSAERLKGVDSTLKIQPAELGDSAVYLCASSFGGWEQFFGPGTRLTVL.

CDR3 coding DNA: TGTGCCAGCAGCTATGTGGGGGGAAGGAATCAGCCCCAGCATTTT. Its protein product is CASSYVGGRNQPQHF. The rearrangement joins TRBV7-2 to TRBJ1-5, with TRBD1 as a possible D gene (5 bases). V lost 4 bases, J lost 4 bases, and 14 bases lay in between. CDR1 and CDR2 from the germline V gene are SGHTA and FQGNSA. The CDR3 has 15 amino acids.